This TCR beta chain was retrieved from a study of early T cells in non-severe SARS-CoV-2 infection. Whole-study context: Chains were not paired, and sequencing was done on bulk RNA from unsorted whole blood. Study-wide points: Anti-spike CD8 responses were favored by VDJdb matching, which missed private and CD4 specificities.

There are many counts of this clonotype. Its antigen is not identified. Germline assignment: CDR1 SNHLY and CDR2 FYNNEI. This CDR3 has 14 amino acids. V was clipped by 1 base and J by 4 bases, with 10 bases between them. In the library, individual cDNA molecules carried attached unique molecular identifiers. TCRdb analysed the 5' RACE reads with MiXCR anew, one entry per CDR3 protein. The sample lists some 98,000 distinct CDR3 sequences, about 11% occurring once. The TCR sequence derives from an adult who was a healthcare worker with PCR-confirmed SARS-CoV-2 infection or an uninfected control (not recorded which). The sequenced sample consisted of whole blood. The genes are TRBV2 and TRBJ1-2; no firm D call. This CDR3 is CASSEVPDLYGYTF. CDR3 DNA sequence: TGTGCCAGCAGTGAAGTACCCGACCTCTATGGCTACACCTTC.